The 29 T cell receptor beta chains reported below all come from one sample, sequenced in a study of cytomegalovirus exposure and HLA in healthy donors. Repertoires were generated with immunoSEQ multiplex PCR, while TCRdb's copy carries only in-frame clones and drops some. The repertoire holds 250,000 to 400,000 clones, approximately 91% seen once, with more than 0.95% in the top ten. The sample consisted of PBMCs. These receptors were obtained from a young man in good health and CMV-seronegative.

This rearrangement joins TRBV30 to TRBJ2-2, with 8 bases aligning to TRBD1. CDR3 length: 14 residues. Germline lookup yields CDR1 GTSNPN and CDR2 SVGIG (reference sequence). V shed 3 bases, J shed 4 bases, and the junction held 4 bases outside the gene matches. For the CDR3, the DNA is TGTGCCTGGAGGTCGACAGGGGTCACCGGGGAGCTGTTTTTT. Its translation: CAWRSTGVTGELFF.

V usage is TRBV6-5 and J usage is TRBJ2-5; 12 bases are a match to TRBD2. Per the germline V gene, CDR1 is MNHEY and CDR2 is SVGAGI. The CDR3 is made up of 15 amino acids. V trimming: 7 bases; J trimming: 3 bases; junction bases outside the gene matches: 6. CDR3 sequence (DNA): TGTGCCAGCAACCTAGGACTAGCGGGGAAAGAGACCCAGTACTTC. Its protein product is CASNLGLAGKETQYF.

The CDR3 protein is CASKELSSYNSPLHF. CDR3 DNA sequence: TGTGCCAGCAAAGAACTGAGCTCCTATAATTCACCCCTCCACTTT. The V and J genes are TRBV19 and TRBJ1-6; D call uncertain. This CDR3 region has 15 residues. V lost 9 bases, J lost 0 bases, and 12 bases lay in between. Germline CDR1 LNHDA, CDR2 SQIVND (reference sequence).

The chain recombines TRBV7-2 with TRBJ1-1; 8 bases are shared with TRBD1. Germline V gene data show CDR1 as SGHTA and CDR2 as FQGNSA. V shed 5 bases and J 3 bases; nucleotides not matched to a gene: 5. CDR3 length: 14 amino acids. The CDR3 spells CASSKDRGDTEAFF. CDR3 nucleotide sequence: TGTGCCAGCAGCAAAGACAGGGGTGACACTGAAGCTTTCTTT.

The chain employs TRBV6-1 and TRBJ2-2; 9 bases agree with TRBD1. The germline V gene has CDR1 MNHNS and CDR2 SASEGT. Losses at the gene ends were 7 bases for V and 5 bases for J; bases not matched to a gene: 8. The CDR3 runs to 15 residues. In DNA, the CDR3 is TGTGCCAGCATCCCCTTGGGGACAGGGACCGGGGAGCTGTTTTTT. Translating gives CASIPLGTGTGELFF.

The chain has TRBV11-2 and TRBJ1-4; TRBD1 aligns across 8 bases. CDR1 SGHAT and CDR2 FQNNGV come from the germline V gene. Losses at the gene ends were 5 bases for V and 8 bases for J; bases not matched to a gene: 10. The CDR3 covers 15 residues. Written as DNA, the CDR3 is TGTGCCAGCAGCGGACAGGGCGATTTGAGGGAAAAACTGTTTTTT. Translation gives CASSGQGDLREKLFF.

The chain combines TRBV7-2 with TRBJ2-2; no reliable D call. The CDR3 extends over 10 amino acids. Germline V gene data show CDR1 as SGHTA and CDR2 as FQGNSA. Trimming left V 10 bases short and J 5 bases short, with 5 bases between. The CDR3 reads CATLTGELFF. DNA for the CDR3: TGTGCCACCTTAACCGGGGAGCTGTTTTTT.

This sequence joins TRBV5-5 and TRBJ2-7, with 10 bases that match TRBD2. V lost 1 base to trimming and J lost 2 bases; unmatched junction nucleotides: 12. CDR1 and CDR2 (germline): SGHKS, YYEKEE (reference sequence). There are 18 residues in the CDR3. Here the CDR3 reads CASSLRASGGSIPYEQYF. The DNA for the CDR3 is TGTGCCAGCAGCTTGCGGGCTAGCGGGGGCTCCATTCCCTACGAGCAGTACTTC. The variable domain in full, completed from reference TRBV5-5 and TRBJ2-7, reads DAGVTQSPTHLIKTRGQQVTLRCSPISGHKSVSWYQQVLGQGPQFIFQYYEKEERGRGNFPDRFSARQFPNYSSELNVNALLLGDSALYLCASSLRASGGSIPYEQYFGPGTRLTVT.

This chain connects TRBV7-6 to TRBJ1-1; D remains unclear. The CDR3 has 12 amino acids. Trimming shortened V by 2 bases and J by 6 bases, and 7 bases separated the two germline ends. Germline lookup yields CDR1 SGHVS and CDR2 FNYEAQ. The CDR3: CASSLQEAEAFF. The DNA of the CDR3 is TGTGCCAGCAGCTTACAGGAAGCTGAAGCTTTCTTT.

The chain joins TRBV7-2 to TRBJ2-7, with TRBD2 matching 11 bases. The germline V gene has CDR1 SGHTA and CDR2 FQGNSA. V shed 5 bases and J 6 bases; nucleotides not matched to a gene: 9. This CDR3 spans 15 amino acids. The CDR3 sequence is CASSQYSGGAGEQYF. In nucleotides, the CDR3 is TGTGCCAGCAGCCAATATAGCGGGGGGGCGGGCGAGCAGTACTTC.

The chain combines TRBV6-1 with TRBJ1-2; TRBD1 might be the D (5 bases). The CDR3 consists of 13 residues. V was trimmed by 7 bases and J by 8 bases, leaving 17 bases between them. The germline V gene has CDR1 MNHNS and CDR2 SASEGT. For the CDR3, the DNA is TGTGCCAGCATGGGAGGGGCGGCGCAGGGCTACACCTTC. It codes for CASMGGAAQGYTF.

As DNA, the CDR3 is TGTGCCAGCAGTTCTATTCCGGGACAGGGAGGTTCACCCCTCCACTTT. Residues: CASSSIPGQGGSPLHF. V and J are TRBV5-6 and TRBJ1-6, with TRBD1 matching 9 bases. Trimming took 5 bases from V and 9 from J; bases not matched to a gene: 12. This CDR3 is built from 16 residues. Germline CDR1 is SGHDT and CDR2 is YYEEEE.

The CDR3 sequence is CASSEGTGGRDEQFF. The CDR3 DNA follows: TGTGCCAGCAGTGAAGGTACGGGGGGACGGGATGAGCAGTTCTTC. The chain links TRBV2 to TRBJ2-1; 7 nucleotides agree with TRBD2. The length of the CDR3 is 15 residues. The J segment lost 8 bases and the V segment lost 1 base, leaving 8 bases of the junction unmatched. The germline V gene has CDR1 SNHLY and CDR2 FYNNEI. Full variable domain (rest looked up from reference TRBV2 and TRBJ2-1): EPEVTQTPSHQVTQMGQEVILRCVPISNHLYFYWYRQILGQKVEFLVSFYNNEISEKSEIFDDQFSVERPDGSNFTLKIRSTKLEDSAMYFCASSEGTGGRDEQFFGPGTRLTVL.

The gene calls are TRBV5-4 and TRBJ1-1, with TRBD1 identical over 10 bases. The CDR3 is 16 residues long. V shed 0 bases, J shed 5 bases, and the junction held 7 bases outside the gene matches. The germline CDR1 and CDR2 sequences are SGHNT and YYREEE (reference sequence). CDR3 sequence: CASSLAEDRGWTEAFF. The CDR3 DNA sequence: TGTGCCAGCAGCTTGGCCGAGGACAGGGGGTGGACTGAAGCTTTCTTT.

The chain couples TRBV2 to TRBJ2-1, with TRBD2 as a possible D gene (5 bases). Between the trimmed V and J ends, which lost 3 bases and 4 bases, there was a span of 7 bases. The CDR3 runs to 13 residues. Germline CDR1 is SNHLY and CDR2 is FYNNEI. The CDR3 coding sequence is TGTGCCAGCAGTGATGAGGGATACAATGAGCAGTTCTTC. The encoded protein is CASSDEGYNEQFF.

This clone showed up just once. The chain links TRBV6-5 to TRBJ1-4, with D unclear. The V gene's germline CDR1 is MNHEY and CDR2 SVGAGI. Trimming pared 6 bases from V and 7 bases from J, leaving 9 bases between. The CDR3 runs 12 residues. CDR3: CASRRGGEKLFF. The CDR3 DNA sequence: TGTGCCAGCAGGCGGGGTGGTGAAAAACTGTTTTTT.

This chain links TRBV19 with TRBJ2-1; 7 nucleotides line up with TRBD2. The germline CDR1 and CDR2 sequences are LNHDA and SQIVND (reference sequence). The CDR3 length is 15 residues. V was clipped by 7 bases and J by 3 bases; unmatched bases: 9. The CDR3 sequence is CASKASSGGYNEQFF. CDR3 sequence (DNA): TGTGCCAGTAAGGCTTCCTCGGGGGGCTACAATGAGCAGTTCTTC. The full variable domain, completed using reference TRBV19 and TRBJ2-1, is DGGITQSPKYLFRKEGQNVTLSCEQNLNHDAMYWYRQDPGQGLRLIYYSQIVNDFQKGDIAEGYSVSREKKESFPLTVTSAQKNPTAFYLCASKASSGGYNEQFFGPGTRLTVL.

The chain recombines TRBV27 with TRBJ2-2; D is uncertain. The ends were cut back, 3 bases at V and 6 bases at J, with 8 bases in the middle. This CDR3 is built from 13 residues. Germline V gene sequence: CDR1 MNHEY, CDR2 SMNVEV (reference sequence). The CDR3 loop reads CASSFPDSGELFF. In nucleotides, the CDR3 is TGTGCCAGCAGTTTCCCCGACTCCGGGGAGCTGTTTTTT.

This chain links TRBV20-1 with TRBJ1-1; D is uncertain. The CDR3 loop spans 11 amino acids. Germline assignment: CDR1 DFQATT and CDR2 SNEGSKA (reference sequence). The V end was cut by 7 bases, the J end by 5 bases, with 11 bases between. Here the CDR3 DNA reads TGCAGTGGTGGTGGTGAGACTGAAGCTTTCTTT. Protein sequence: CSGGGETEAFF.

This chain uses TRBV11-2 with TRBJ1-6; 8 bases map to TRBD1. Germline V gene data show CDR1 as SGHAT and CDR2 as FQNNGV. The CDR3 loop spans 16 amino acids. Losses at the gene ends were 4 bases for V and 1 base for J; bases not matched to a gene: 3. For the CDR3, the DNA is TGTGCCAGCAGCTCCCAGGGGGCTTCCTATAATTCACCCCTCCACTTT. Translating it yields CASSSQGASYNSPLHF.

This clone was counted between two and nine times. The chain couples TRBV12-5 to TRBJ1-1, with TRBD1 matching 10 bases. The CDR3 has 14 amino acids. The germline V gene has CDR1 LGHNT and CDR2 FRNRAP. Trimming took 8 bases from V and 4 from J; bases not matched to a gene: 7. Here the CDR3 DNA reads TGTGCTAGTTCGAGCCGGACAGGGGGCACTGAAGCTTTCTTT. Protein sequence: CASSSRTGGTEAFF.

The V call is TRBV27, the J call TRBJ1-1, with TRBD1 identical over 7 bases. V was pared by 3 bases and J by 1 base, with 2 bases of the junction left unmatched. CDR1 is MNHEY and CDR2 is SMNVEV in the germline V gene (reference sequence). The CDR3 is made up of 14 amino acids. Written as DNA, the CDR3 is TGTGCCAGCAGTTTCGGGACAGCGAACACTGAAGCTTTCTTT. The encoded protein is CASSFGTANTEAFF.

The rearrangement joins TRBV27 to TRBJ2-3; D possibly corresponds to TRBD2 (5 bases). CDR3 length equals 11 residues. The V gene lost 7 bases and the J gene lost 7 bases, with 9 bases spanning the gap. Germline CDR1 and CDR2: MNHEY and SMNVEV (reference sequence). The CDR3 loop is CASIRGYTQYF. In DNA form, the CDR3 reads TGTGCCAGCATTAGAGGGTATACGCAGTATTTT.

The rearrangement uses TRBV4-3 and TRBJ1-1, with 8 positions matching TRBD1. Germline V gene lookup returns CDR1 LGHNA and CDR2 YSLEER. Unmatched junction bases numbered 6, after V lost 4 bases and J lost 8 bases. CDR3 length equals 13 residues. DNA for the CDR3: TGCGCCAGCAGCCGGAGACAGGGGATCGAAGCTTTCTTT. Amino acid sequence: CASSRRQGIEAFF.

The chain recombines TRBV10-1 with TRBJ1-5, with TRBD1 matching 10 bases. This CDR3 spans 13 amino acids. The junction had 3 bases not matched to a gene; V was cut back by 8 bases and J by 5 bases. Germline CDR1 WNHNN, CDR2 SYGVQD (reference sequence). For the CDR3, the DNA is TGCGCCAGCGGGGACAGGGGAGATCAGCCCCAGCATTTT. It specifies CASGDRGDQPQHF.

The CDR3 spells CSVPLEAGGSGDTQYF. CDR3 bases: TGCAGCGTCCCCCTAGAAGCGGGGGGCTCCGGGGATACGCAGTATTTT. The chain links TRBV29-1 to TRBJ2-3; 9 positions agree with TRBD2. The CDR3 is 16 residues long. V shed 6 bases, J shed 6 bases, and the junction held 16 bases outside the gene matches. Germline lookup yields CDR1 SQVTM and CDR2 ANQGSEA.

The chain recombines TRBV7-9 with TRBJ1-4, with unresolved D. Germline V gives CDR1 SEHNR, CDR2 FQNEAQ (reference sequence). Trimming cost V 0 bases and J 7 bases, with 12 bases left between them. The CDR3 is 15 amino acids. The CDR3 nucleotides are TGTGCCAGCAGCTTAGCATCAGGTGGTGGTGAAAAACTGTTTTTT. It codes for CASSLASGGGEKLFF. Based on the CDR3 plus reference TRBV7-9 and TRBJ1-4, the full variable domain is DTGVSQNPRHKITKRGQNVTFRCDPISEHNRLYWYRQTLGQGPEFLTYFQNEAQLEKSRLLSDRFSAERPKGSFSTLEIQRTEQGDSAMYLCASSLASGGGEKLFFGSGTQLSVL.

CDR3 DNA: TGTGCCAGCGGGGAAGCGGGGGCCCACCAGAACACCGGGGAGCTGTTTTTT. Translated, it gives CASGEAGAHQNTGELFF. V is TRBV6-1 and J is TRBJ2-2; TRBD2 agrees at 8 bases. Germline-derived CDR1 and CDR2 are MNHNS and SASEGT. Germline trimming cut 8 bases from V and 1 base from J; bases unmatched to any gene: 12. This CDR3 spans 17 amino acids.

V and J are TRBV19 and TRBJ2-7, with D unclear. CDR3 length: 14 amino acids. Per germline, CDR1 LNHDA and CDR2 SQIVND (reference sequence). Trimming left V 5 bases short and J 1 base short, with 12 bases between. The CDR3: CASSPHGRSYEQYF. The CDR3 bases are TGTGCCAGTAGTCCACATGGGCGATCCTACGAGCAGTACTTC.